The text below deals with one TCR beta chain. This PCR relied on a set of 60 Vbeta primers and 13 Jbeta primers. Generated by immunoSEQ multiplex PCR, the TCRdb table keeps only in-frame clones and is missing some. The sample has tens of thousands of clones; approximately 71% are singletons. This CDR3 region has 16 residues. V was pared by 1 base and J by 0 bases, with 12 bases between. CDR1 LNHDA and CDR2 SQIVND come from the germline V gene (reference sequence). The sample originates from a study of cytomegalovirus exposure and HLA in healthy donors. Sequencing was done on a sample of PBMCs. This receptor was taken from a woman aged 40 to 50 in good health and CMV-seronegative. The chain is built from TRBV19 and TRBJ1-1, with a possible D match to TRBD1 (5 bases). The CDR3 region has the DNA TGTGCCAGTAGTATAGGGGGCCGGAGCGTGAACACTGAAGCTTTCTTT. Translating it yields CASSIGGRSVNTEAFF. Full variable domain (missing parts from reference TRBV19 and TRBJ1-1): DGGITQSPKYLFRKEGQNVTLSCEQNLNHDAMYWYRQDPGQGLRLIYYSQIVNDFQKGDIAEGYSVSREKKESFPLTVTSAQKNPTAFYLCASSIGGRSVNTEAFFGQGTRLTVV.